This record covers a single T cell receptor beta chain. This sample was taken from a study of blood T cell repertoires in COVID-19. TCRdb's table, derived via immunoSEQ multiplex PCR, lists solely in-frame clones and lacks some. Counted here are more than 110,000 clones, over 75% occurring once; the ten biggest clones make up 2.5% to 3%. The CDR3 is made up of 15 amino acids. Trimming cost V 2 bases and J 2 bases, with 13 bases left between them. From germline, CDR1 is MDHEN and CDR2 SYDVKM. The chain has TRBV28 and TRBJ2-7, with D possibly matching TRBD2 (5 bases). Sequences were obtained from PBMCs or T cells enriched from blood (not recorded which). This clonotype was sampled from a woman aged 45-59 years who had recovered from COVID-19. The CDR3 nucleotides are TGTGCCAGCAGTTTAGGGGAAGCGGTTCCCTACGAGCAGTACTTC. It yields the protein CASSLGEAVPYEQYF.